These 7 T cell receptor beta chains were all obtained from the same sample, sequenced in a study of T cell repertoires in cytomegalovirus infection. MiXCR was run by TCRdb on the reads, yielding one entry per CDR3 protein. Of about 190,000 distinct CDR3 sequences in the sample, nearly 9.5% were seen once. The material sequenced was PBMCs. Receptors originate from a human donor in good health (CMV status not recorded). Some clones in this sample may be carry-over from other donors' samples.

The genes are TRBV29-1 and TRBJ2-1; 7 nucleotides align to TRBD2. The CDR3 contains 16 residues. Germline V lookup: CDR1 SQVTM, CDR2 ANQGSEA. After removal of 1 base from V and 1 base from J, the junction contained 7 bases not matched to a gene. The CDR3 protein is CSVEGTSRGSYNEQFF. The CDR3 nucleotides read TGCAGCGTTGAAGGGACTAGTAGAGGGTCCTACAATGAGCAGTTCTTC.

The rearrangement uses TRBV28 and TRBJ2-1, with 8 bases that match TRBD1. The CDR3 is made up of 15 amino acids. Germline lookup yields CDR1 MDHEN and CDR2 SYDVKM. V trimming: 3 bases; J trimming: 4 bases; junction bases outside the gene matches: 5. The CDR3 loop reads CASSFPGTGYNEQFF. Written as DNA, the CDR3 is TGTGCCAGCAGTTTCCCCGGGACAGGTTACAATGAGCAGTTCTTC. Drawing the rest from reference TRBV28 and TRBJ2-1, the complete variable domain is DVKVTQSSRYLVKRTGEKVFLECVQDMDHENMFWYRQDPGLGLRLIYFSYDVKMKEKGDIPEGYSVSREKKERFSLILESASTNQTSMYLCASSFPGTGYNEQFFGPGTRLTVL.

This sequence joins TRBV7-9 and TRBJ1-1; D remains ambiguous. Trimming pared 2 bases from V and 11 bases from J, leaving 6 bases between. CDR1 and CDR2 from the germline V gene are SEHNR and FQNEAQ (reference sequence). The CDR3 is 10 amino acids. In DNA, the CDR3 is TGTGCCAGCAGCTTATACGGGGCTTTCTTT. The encoded protein is CASSLYGAFF.

Many counts were recorded for this clonotype. The V and J genes are TRBV28 and TRBJ1-2; D ambiguous. The CDR3 totals 16 residues. V lost 2 bases and J 4 bases, leaving 17 bases between the germline ends. Per germline, CDR1 MDHEN and CDR2 SYDVKM. The CDR3 spells CASSLLGGPSTYGYTF. Here the CDR3 DNA reads TGTGCCAGCAGTTTACTAGGTGGGCCCTCCACCTATGGCTACACCTTC.

This clonotype was seen ten or more times. The chain's CDR3 is CASSFARGTEAFF. CDR3 sequence (DNA): TGTGCCAGCAGTTTTGCCAGGGGCACTGAAGCTTTCTTT. This rearrangement joins TRBV12-3 or TRBV12-4 to TRBJ1-1, with D tentatively TRBD1 (6 bases). V was pared by 3 bases and J by 4 bases, with 9 bases between. This CDR3 comprises 13 residues.

This clonotype was picked up many times. As DNA, the CDR3 is TGTGCCAGCAGCCCCTCGGGCGGCGAACGGTATGGCTACACCTTC. Its translation: CASSPSGGERYGYTF. This rearrangement joins TRBV7-2 to TRBJ1-2, with D hard to call. Trimming removed 5 bases at V and 5 bases at J, with 18 bases between. The CDR3 sequence is 15 residues long. Germline CDR1 and CDR2: SGHTA and FQGNSA.

In its sample, this clonotype was seen many times. The J gene is TRBJ1-2, the V gene TRBV4-3; D not certain. The germline V gene has CDR1 LGHNA and CDR2 YSLEER. V dropped 1 base and J dropped 4 bases, with 7 bases sitting between them. The length of the CDR3 is 13 residues. The CDR3 loop reads CASSQVQSYGYTF. As DNA, the CDR3 is TGCGCCAGCAGCCAAGTTCAGTCCTATGGCTACACCTTC.